This T cell receptor beta chain came from a study of OX40 agonist ivuxolimab in advanced cancers. Study background: Anti-PD-1, anti-PD-L1 or anti-CTLA-4 therapy given earlier was allowed, and approximately 43% had some. Three patients, one with hepatocellular carcinoma and two with cutaneous melanoma, responded partially.

Generated by immunoSEQ multiplex PCR, the TCRdb table keeps only in-frame clones and is missing some. This table has around 62,000 clones, 75% to 80% appearing once. CDR1 is LGHNT and CDR2 is FRNRAP in the germline V gene. V shed 5 bases, J shed 5 bases, and the junction held 9 bases outside the gene matches. The CDR3 is made up of 15 amino acids. This TCR was sampled from an adult with an advanced solid tumor such as melanoma, head and neck, liver or kidney cancer. This chain connects TRBV12-5 to TRBJ1-1, with 9 bases matching TRBD1. The starting material was CD4+ or CD8+ T cells sorted from blood, obtained in a trial of the OX40 agonist ivuxolimab. The DNA for the CDR3 is TGTGCTAGTGGTCCCTCGGACAGGGGTCTTACTGAAGCTTTCTTT. Protein sequence: CASGPSDRGLTEAFF. Full variable domain (remainder filled in from reference TRBV12-5 and TRBJ1-1): DARVTQTPRHKVTEMGQEVTMRCQPILGHNTVFWYRQTMMQGLELLAYFRNRAPLDDSGMPKDRFSAEMPDATLATLKIQPSEPRDSAVYFCASGPSDRGLTEAFFGQGTRLTVV.